Given below is one T cell receptor (beta chain) in context. iRepertoire HTBI primers and Arm-PCR of CDR3 regions built TCR beta libraries. TCRdb re-analysed the multiplex PCR reads in MiXCR, keeping a single row per CDR3 protein. Here the sample spans 400,000 or so distinct CDR3 sequences, roughly 20% being singletons. V lost 6 bases, J lost 4 bases, and 11 bases stayed unmatched. The CDR3 spans 17 residues. CDR1 and CDR2 from the germline V gene are MNHNS and SASEGT. This specimen belongs to a study of regulatory T cells in long-lasting Graves disease. Specified time point: persistent/refractory GD, antithyroid drugs over 5 years with positive TRAb. Preparation of the TCR library used RNA extracted from PBMCs. Each patient gave around 9.7 milliliters of EDTA-anticoagulated peripheral blood.

The receptor's source is a female donor with Graves disease. The chain employs TRBV6-1 and TRBJ2-2; TRBD1 agrees at 10 bases. Sequences were derived from peripheral blood mononuclear cells (PBMCs), sampled when the disease was refractory, from a patient treated with antithyroid drugs. This CDR3 reads CASSRTRDRGTTGELFF. CDR3 DNA sequence: TGTGCCAGCAGCAGAACCAGGGACAGGGGTACCACCGGGGAGCTGTTTTTT.